This T cell receptor (beta chain) came from a study of neurological immune-mediated disorders. General study points: As far as clinical or MRI features were concerned, none was associated with the multiple sclerosis repertoire cluster. Phylogenetic grouping placed 18 of 34 multiple sclerosis patients' repertoires in one related-CDR3 cluster, a possible signature.

MiXCR, run by TCRdb on the 5' RACE reads, gives a single entry per CDR3 protein. The profile shows under 100,000 distinct CDR3 sequences, about 4.3% of them singletons. This clonotype was detected many times. Its target is not known. Time point denoted: longitudinal time-point 3. This sequence originates from a woman aged 60 to 75 with multiple sclerosis. What was sequenced was PBMCs.

CDR3 bases: TGCGCCAGCAGCTTGGTCGTGACAGGGGCCGGGGAGCTGTTTTTT. This encodes CASSLVVTGAGELFF. The chain has TRBV5-1 and TRBJ2-2; 8 bases fit TRBD1. Germline lookup yields CDR1 SGHRS and CDR2 YFSETQ. The CDR3 sequence is 15 residues long. The V segment lost 0 bases and the J segment 6 bases; nucleotides outside the gene matches: 4.